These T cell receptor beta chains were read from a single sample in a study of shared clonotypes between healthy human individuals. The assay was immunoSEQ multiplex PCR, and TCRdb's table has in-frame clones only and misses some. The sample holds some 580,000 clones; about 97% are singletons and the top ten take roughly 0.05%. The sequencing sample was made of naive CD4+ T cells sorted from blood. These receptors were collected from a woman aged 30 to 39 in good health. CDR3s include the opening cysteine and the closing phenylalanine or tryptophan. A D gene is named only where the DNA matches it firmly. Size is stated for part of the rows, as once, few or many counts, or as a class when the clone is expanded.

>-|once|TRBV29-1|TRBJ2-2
TGCAGCGTTATTTCAAGGGTCCCCGGGGAGCTGTTTTTT
CSVISRVPGELFF
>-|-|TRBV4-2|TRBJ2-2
TGTGCCAGCAGCGTAGGCGGAGGAATTACCGGGGAGCTGTTTTTT
CASSVGGGITGELFF
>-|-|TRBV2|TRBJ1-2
TGTGCCAGCAGTGTGGATGGCTACACCTTC
CASSVDGYTF
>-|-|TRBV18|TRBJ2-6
TGTGCCAGCTCAACGGAGTTCTCTGGGGCCAACGTCCTGACTTTC
CASSTEFSGANVLTF
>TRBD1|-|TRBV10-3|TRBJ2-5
TGTGCCTCAAGGGACAGGGGGCTTCAAGAGACCCAGTACTTC
CASRDRGLQETQYF
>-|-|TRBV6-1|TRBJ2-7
TGTGCCAGCAGTGGCCCCCGGACAGACACCTACGAGCAGTACTTC
CASSGPRTDTYEQYF
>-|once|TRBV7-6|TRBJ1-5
TGTGCCAGCAGCTTTGCCCAGAATAGCAATCAGCCCCAGCATTTT
CASSFAQNSNQPQHF
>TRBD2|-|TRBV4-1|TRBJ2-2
TGCGCCAGCAGAGAACTAGCGGGGAAGAACACCGGGGAGCTGTTTTTT
CASRELAGKNTGELFF
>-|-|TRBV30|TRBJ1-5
TGTGCCTGGAGTCTTGACGGGGATCAGCCCCAGCATTTT
CAWSLDGDQPQHF
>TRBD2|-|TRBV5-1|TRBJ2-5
TGCGCCAGCAGTCCGACTAGCGGGATTCAAGAGACCCAGTACTTC
CASSPTSGIQETQYF
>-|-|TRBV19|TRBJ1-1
TGTGCCAGTAGAGACCGCACCACTGAAGCTTTCTTT
CASRDRTTEAFF
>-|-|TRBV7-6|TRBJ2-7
TGTGCCAGCAGCTTAGAGGGACCTAGCTTCCTAATCTACGAGCAGTACTTC
CASSLEGPSFLIYEQYF
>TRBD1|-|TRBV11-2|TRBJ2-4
TGTGCCAGCAGCTCCACTCACGGGGGACAGGGCGGCAAAAACATTCAGTACTTC
CASSSTHGGQGGKNIQYF
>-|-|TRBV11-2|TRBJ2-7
TGTGCCAGCACCTTTAGTGGGGCCCCCTACGAGCAGTACTTC
CASTFSGAPYEQYF
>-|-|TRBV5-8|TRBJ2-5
TGTGCCAGCAGCTCGGACACCAAAAACAAGTACTTC
CASSSDTKNKYF
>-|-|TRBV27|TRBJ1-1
TGTGCCAGCAGTTCCCGACAGGCGGACAACACTGAAGCTTTCTTT
CASSSRQADNTEAFF
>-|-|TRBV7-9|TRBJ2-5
TGTGCCAGCAGCTTAGGGGCGGGACAAGAGACCCAGTACTTC
CASSLGAGQETQYF
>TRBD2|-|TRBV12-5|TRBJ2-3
TGTGCTAGTGGTTTGGCGAAGCGGGAGGGACTCACAGATACGCAGTATTTT
CASGLAKREGLTDTQYF
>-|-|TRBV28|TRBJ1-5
TGTGCCAGCAGCACCACCGGGAACGCTCTCGGTCAGCCCCAGCATTTT
CASSTTGNALGQPQHF
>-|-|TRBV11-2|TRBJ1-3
TGTGCCAGCAGCTTAGATCAGATCGTCTCTGGAAACACCATATATTTT
CASSLDQIVSGNTIYF
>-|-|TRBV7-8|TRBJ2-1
TGTGCCAGCAGCTTGAGATGGGACAGCGGGATTTTCTCCTACAATGAGCAGTTCTTC
CASSLRWDSGIFSYNEQFF
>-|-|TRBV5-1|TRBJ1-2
TGCGCCAGCAGCTTGGCTACAGCTTCTAACTATGGCTACACCTTC
CASSLATASNYGYTF
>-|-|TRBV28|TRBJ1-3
TGTGCCAGCAGTTCCCCCGGGACAAGGGGAAACACCATATATTTT
CASSSPGTRGNTIYF
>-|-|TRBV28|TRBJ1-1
TGTGCCAGCAGTTTAATAGCAGAAAGGGCTTTCTTT
CASSLIAERAFF
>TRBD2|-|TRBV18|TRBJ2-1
TGTGCCAGCTCTCCGGGACTAGAGATCTTTGAGCAGTTCTTC
CASSPGLEIFEQFF
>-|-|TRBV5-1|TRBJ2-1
TGCGCCAGCAGCCCCTGGGGAGGGGGCACCGGGTCAGGAGAGCAGTTCTTC
CASSPWGGGTGSGEQFF
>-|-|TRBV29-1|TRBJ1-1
TGCAGCGTTGCCGGGAGGGTCACTGAAGCTTTCTTT
CSVAGRVTEAFF
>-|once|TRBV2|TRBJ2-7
TGTGCCAGCAGCCTCGACTACGAGCAGTACTTC
CASSLDYEQYF
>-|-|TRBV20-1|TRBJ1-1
TGCAGTGCCTCTATGGCAGAGGCTTTCTTT
CSASMAEAFF
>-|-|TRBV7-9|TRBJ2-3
TGTGCCAGCAGCTTGACAACTTGGCGGAGGGGCACAGATACGCAGTATTTT
CASSLTTWRRGTDTQYF
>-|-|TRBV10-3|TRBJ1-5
TGTGCCATCAGTGAGTCCCCGCCGGGCAATCAGCCCCAGCATTTT
CAISESPPGNQPQHF
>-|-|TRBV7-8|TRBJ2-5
TGTGCCAGCGGGGACGTAGAGACCCAGTACTTC
CASGDVETQYF
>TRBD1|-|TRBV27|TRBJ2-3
TGTGCCAGCAGTTGGACCGCTTGGGGGACAGGAGGCGATACGCAGTATTTT
CASSWTAWGTGGDTQYF
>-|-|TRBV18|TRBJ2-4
TGTGCCAGCTCACCATTTGCGGGGAGAATGGGGGCTGTAGCCAAAAACATTCAGTACTTC
CASSPFAGRMGAVAKNIQYF
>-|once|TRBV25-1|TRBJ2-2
TGTGCCAGCAGTGAAGCACCGCTCGCGAACACCGGGGAGCTGTTTTTT
CASSEAPLANTGELFF
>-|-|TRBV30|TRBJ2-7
TGTGCCTGGACAGGGACGGCCCCCTACGAGCAGTACTTC
CAWTGTAPYEQYF
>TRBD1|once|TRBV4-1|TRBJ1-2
TGCGCCAGCAGCCAGCACAGGGGCCAGGGTGGCTACACCTTC
CASSQHRGQGGYTF